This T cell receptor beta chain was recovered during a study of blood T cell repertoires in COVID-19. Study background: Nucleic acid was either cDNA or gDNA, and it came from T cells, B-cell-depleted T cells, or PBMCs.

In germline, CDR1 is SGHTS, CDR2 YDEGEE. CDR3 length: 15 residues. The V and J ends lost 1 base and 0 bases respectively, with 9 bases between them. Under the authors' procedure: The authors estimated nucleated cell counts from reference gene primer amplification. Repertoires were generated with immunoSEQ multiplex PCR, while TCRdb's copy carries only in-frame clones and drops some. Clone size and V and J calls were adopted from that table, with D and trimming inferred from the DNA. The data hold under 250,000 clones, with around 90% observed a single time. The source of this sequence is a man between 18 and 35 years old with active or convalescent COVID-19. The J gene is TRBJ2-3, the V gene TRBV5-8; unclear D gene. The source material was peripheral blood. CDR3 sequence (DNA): TGTGCCAGCAGCTTGAAAGGCGGCAGCACAGATACGCAGTATTTT. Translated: CASSLKGGSTDTQYF.